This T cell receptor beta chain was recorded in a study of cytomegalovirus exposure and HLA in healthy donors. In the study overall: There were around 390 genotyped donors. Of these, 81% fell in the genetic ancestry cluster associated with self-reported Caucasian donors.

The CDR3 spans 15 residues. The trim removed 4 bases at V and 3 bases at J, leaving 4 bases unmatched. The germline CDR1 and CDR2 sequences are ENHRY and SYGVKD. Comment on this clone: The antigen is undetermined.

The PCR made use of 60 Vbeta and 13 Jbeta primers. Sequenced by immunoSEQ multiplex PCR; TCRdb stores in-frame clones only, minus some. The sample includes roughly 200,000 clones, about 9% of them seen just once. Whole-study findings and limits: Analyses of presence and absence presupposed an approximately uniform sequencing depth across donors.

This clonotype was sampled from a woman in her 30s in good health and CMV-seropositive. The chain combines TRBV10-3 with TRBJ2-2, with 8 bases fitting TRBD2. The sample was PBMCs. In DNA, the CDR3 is TGTGCCATCAGTGGGAGCGGGAGAGACACCGGGGAGCTGTTTTTT. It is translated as CAISGSGRDTGELFF.